A single sample is the source of the 20 T cell receptor beta chains below, sequenced in a study of CD8 T cells in ankylosing spondylitis. Points from the study as a whole: Characteristic of ankylosing spondylitis blood, it appeared, was a TCR beta motif comprising roughly 8 highly homologous variants.

These receptors have no known antigen. MiXCR, run by TCRdb on the 5' RACE reads, gives a single entry per CDR3 protein. The data contain 100,000 to 150,000 distinct CDR3 sequences, 17% of them singletons. Sequencing was performed on blood, either unsorted or a sorted T cell fraction (not recorded which). The receptor source for this set is a male donor with ankylosing spondylitis.

This clonotype has a count of ten or more. The chain links TRBV10-3 to TRBJ2-5; D not resolved. The CDR3 loop spans 12 amino acids. V was clipped by 2 bases and J by 5 bases, with 6 bases between them. The germline V gene encodes CDR1 ENHRY and CDR2 SYGVKD. As DNA, the CDR3 is TGTGCCATCAGTGAGGGCTTCGAGACCCAGTACTTC. Translated: CAISEGFETQYF.

This clonotype was detected a few times. This chain joins TRBV7-2 and TRBJ2-3; the match to TRBD1 covers 11 bases. Germline V CDR1 and CDR2: SGHTA, FQGNSA. V was clipped by 3 bases and J by 8 bases; unmatched bases: 1. This CDR3 contains 13 residues. The CDR3 sequence is CASSFGTGGTQYF. The CDR3, as DNA: TGTGCCAGCAGCTTCGGGACAGGGGGTACGCAGTATTTT.

The genes are TRBV21-1 and TRBJ2-7. TRBV21-1 is a pseudogene locus. The CDR3 consists of 12 residues. Here the CDR3 DNA reads TGTGCCAGCAACCAAAGGTCCTACGAGCAGTACTTC. Protein: CASNQRSYEQYF.

This rearrangement joins TRBV6-2 or TRBV6-3 to TRBJ2-2, with TRBD2 identical over 8 bases. Germline V gives CDR1 MNHEY, CDR2 SVGEGT. J lost 5 bases, V lost 2 bases, and 10 bases had no gene match. The CDR3 has 17 residues. CDR3 DNA: TGTGCCAGCAGTTACGACCCGGGAGGGTTGAGTACCGGGGAGCTGTTTTTT. The encoded protein is CASSYDPGGLSTGELFF.

This clonotype appeared once. The chain joins TRBV9 to TRBJ2-5; D is ambiguous. The CDR3 has 16 residues. From germline, CDR1 is SGDLS and CDR2 YYNGEE. Trimming pared 0 bases from V and 3 bases from J, leaving 15 bases between. The CDR3, as DNA: TGTGCCAGCAGCGTAGAAGGGTACGGAAAAGAAGAGACCCAGTACTTC. It codes for CASSVEGYGKEETQYF.

The V gene is TRBV27, the J gene TRBJ1-2; possible D gene TRBD1, 6 bases. This CDR3 region has 13 residues. The V end lost 3 bases, the J end lost 4 bases, and 9 bases lay between the germline ends. CDR1 is MNHEY and CDR2 is SMNVEV in the germline V gene (reference sequence). The CDR3 bases are TGTGCCAGCAGTTTGATAGGGGGCTATGGCTACACCTTC. Amino acid sequence: CASSLIGGYGYTF.

This sequence joins TRBV28 and TRBJ2-7, with D perhaps TRBD2 (6 bases). The germline V gene has CDR1 MDHEN and CDR2 SYDVKM. Trimming pared 3 bases from V and 4 bases from J, leaving 19 bases between. This CDR3 is built from 16 residues. The CDR3 loop is CASSLGSGVQRYEQYF. The CDR3 coding sequence is TGTGCCAGCAGTTTGGGTTCGGGAGTACAACGTTACGAGCAGTACTTC.

The rearrangement joins TRBV7-9 to TRBJ2-2; 8 nucleotides align to TRBD2. This CDR3 has 17 amino acids. The germline CDR1 and CDR2 sequences are SEHNR and FQNEAQ (reference sequence). Unmatched junction bases numbered 5, after V lost 2 bases and J lost 0 bases. The CDR3 sequence is CASSLLVSGTNTGELFF. The DNA for the CDR3 is TGTGCCAGCAGCTTATTGGTTAGCGGGACGAACACCGGGGAGCTGTTTTTT.

This chain connects TRBV27 to TRBJ2-1; no clear D. The CDR3 spans 12 residues. Germline-derived CDR1 and CDR2 are MNHEY and SMNVEV (reference sequence). Between the trimmed V and J ends, which lost 7 bases and 5 bases, there was a span of 9 bases. Here the CDR3 DNA reads TGTGCCAGCACTGCCGATGACAATGAGCAGTTCTTC. This encodes CASTADDNEQFF.

Only a few counts were recorded for this clonotype. The CDR3 DNA reads TGCGCCAGCAGCTTGGTAGCGGGCCCGCCCGACAATGAGCAGTTCTTC. Encoded protein: CASSLVAGPPDNEQFF. The rearrangement uses TRBV5-1 and TRBJ2-1; 7 bases align to TRBD2. Trimming at V came to 0 bases and at J to 5 bases, leaving 8 bases not matched to a gene. The CDR3 runs 16 residues. Germline CDR1 and CDR2: SGHRS and YFSETQ.

The V and J genes are TRBV9 and TRBJ2-3; TRBD2 matches at 7 bases. This CDR3 region has 15 residues. From germline, CDR1 is SGDLS and CDR2 YYNGEE. The V and J ends lost 0 bases and 3 bases, in that order; junction bases with no gene match: 4. The CDR3, as DNA: TGTGCCAGCAGCGTAGTATTCGGGGGGACAGATACGCAGTATTTT. It codes for CASSVVFGGTDTQYF.

The rearrangement links TRBV5-1 to TRBJ2-7; maybe TRBD2 (5 bases). With 4 bases removed from V and 3 bases from J, the gap between germline ends came to 17 bases. The V gene's germline CDR1 is SGHRS and CDR2 YFSETQ. CDR3 length equals 15 residues. The CDR3 DNA sequence: TGCGCCAGCAGCCCCTTCGCGGACTCCCACTACGAGCAGTACTTC. Amino acids: CASSPFADSHYEQYF.

The chain joins TRBV27 to TRBJ1-1, with TRBD1 matching 9 bases. CDR3 length: 14 amino acids. Germline V gene data show CDR1 as MNHEY and CDR2 as SMNVEV (reference sequence). The trim removed 5 bases at V and 5 bases at J, leaving 6 bases unmatched. The CDR3 protein is CASSPRGTGTEAFF. The DNA for the CDR3 is TGTGCCAGCAGTCCCAGAGGGACAGGGACTGAAGCTTTCTTT.

V usage is TRBV24-1 and J usage is TRBJ2-1; no clear D. CDR3 length equals 12 residues. The V gene lost 7 bases and the J gene lost 8 bases, with 11 bases spanning the gap. The germline V gene encodes CDR1 KGHDR and CDR2 SFDVKD. CDR3 region: CATRSPWDEQFF. The CDR3 DNA reads TGTGCCACCAGAAGTCCCTGGGATGAGCAGTTCTTC.

CDR3 bases: TGTGCCAGCAGTCCCTCGGGACTAGTCCACAATGAGCAGTTCTTC. Its translation is CASSPSGLVHNEQFF. V gene TRBV28 combines with J gene TRBJ2-1, with 8 positions matching TRBD2. V trimming: 5 bases; J trimming: 5 bases; junction bases outside the gene matches: 8. Germline V lookup: CDR1 MDHEN, CDR2 SYDVKM. This CDR3 region has 15 residues.

This chain links TRBV12-3 or TRBV12-4 with TRBJ2-1; 9 nucleotides agree with TRBD2. V was pared by 1 base and J by 2 bases, with 12 bases of the junction left unmatched. The length of the CDR3 is 19 residues. This CDR3 is CASSLGPLAGKGAYNEQFF. The DNA of the CDR3 is TGTGCCAGCAGTTTAGGCCCTCTAGCGGGAAAGGGGGCCTACAATGAGCAGTTCTTC.

This clonotype was seen a few times. The chain couples TRBV6-4 to TRBJ1-1, with D unresolved. CDR1 is MRHNA and CDR2 is SNTAGT in the germline V gene. Trimming removed 8 bases from V and 2 bases from J, with 9 bases in between. CDR3 size: 12 residues. The CDR3 loop is CASAQINTEAFF. CDR3 DNA: TGTGCCAGCGCACAAATAAACACTGAAGCTTTCTTT.

V is TRBV20-1 and J is TRBJ2-2, with TRBD1 matching over 9 bases. Per germline, CDR1 DFQATT and CDR2 SNEGSKA (reference sequence). V trimming: 6 bases; J trimming: 4 bases; junction bases outside the gene matches: 3. The CDR3 is 13 residues long. The CDR3 here is CSARGQGTGELFF. CDR3 nucleotide sequence: TGCAGTGCGAGGGGACAGGGCACCGGGGAGCTGTTTTTT.

V is TRBV7-3 and J is TRBJ2-5; D ambiguous. Trimming removed 5 bases from V and 2 bases from J, with 12 bases in between. Germline-derived CDR1 and CDR2 are SGHTA and FQGTGA. CDR3 length: 14 residues. The CDR3 protein is CASSPHGEQETQYF. In DNA form, the CDR3 reads TGTGCCAGCAGCCCCCATGGTGAACAAGAGACCCAGTACTTC.

The rearrangement uses TRBV12-3 or TRBV12-4 and TRBJ2-2, with TRBD1 identical over 7 bases. CDR3 size: 15 residues. V was pared by 5 bases and J by 4 bases, with 7 bases of the junction left unmatched. The CDR3 DNA reads TGTGCCAGCAGTCTGCTAGGGGGCATCACCGGGGAGCTGTTTTTT. This encodes CASSLLGGITGELFF.